This is a list of T cell receptor beta chains from one sample in a study of CD8 T cells in ankylosing spondylitis. From the 5' RACE reads, TCRdb called clonotypes with MiXCR, one entry per CDR3 protein. This table has 100,000 to 150,000 distinct CDR3 sequences, 15% to 20% appearing once. The sequenced sample consisted of blood, either unsorted or a sorted T cell fraction (not recorded which). The receptors here all came from a male donor with ankylosing spondylitis. CDR3s include the opening cysteine and the closing phenylalanine or tryptophan. D genes are given only for firm matches. Only part of the rows carry a size: once, few, many, or a class if the clone is expanded.

clone_size | j_call | d_call | v_call | cdr3_nt | cdr3_aa
. | TRBJ1-6 | . | TRBV27 | TGTGCCAGCAGTTGGGGGGACTATAATTCACCCCTCCACTTT | CASSWGDYNSPLHF
. | TRBJ2-1 | TRBD2 | TRBV3-1 | TGTGCCAGCAGCCCCCCGTTTAGCGGGAGTAGCTATGAGCAGTTCTTC | CASSPPFSGSSYEQFF
. | TRBJ1-5 | . | TRBV6-5 | TGTGCCAGCAGTTACTTGCCGGACAGCGATGATCAGCCCCAGCATTTT | CASSYLPDSDDQPQHF
few | TRBJ2-1 | . | TRBV5-1 | TGCGCCAGCAGCTTGGCCAGGGGTTCTGAGCAGTTCTTC | CASSLARGSEQFF
few | TRBJ1-1 | TRBD1 | TRBV9 | TGTGCCAGCAGCGGACGGGACAGAGAAGCTTTCTTT | CASSGRDREAFF
many | TRBJ1-1 | TRBD1 | TRBV3-1 | TGTGCCAGCAGCCAAGATAGGGACAGGACTTTTATGAACACTGAAGCTTTCTTT | CASSQDRDRTFMNTEAFF
. | TRBJ2-2 | . | TRBV3-1 | TGTGCCAGCAGCCAATACCGGGACGTAAACACCGGGGAGCTGTTTTTT | CASSQYRDVNTGELFF
few | TRBJ2-1 | . | TRBV15 | TGTGCCACCAGCATCGGATGGGACTCCCCGAGCTCCTACAATGAGCAGTTCTTC | CATSIGWDSPSSYNEQFF
few | TRBJ2-5 | . | TRBV27 | TGTGCCAGCAGCCCGAGGACACTGGGGCAGACCCAGTACTTC | CASSPRTLGQTQYF
few | TRBJ1-2 | . | TRBV6-1 | TGTGCCAGCAGTGATGACAACTATGGCTACACCTTC | CASSDDNYGYTF
. | TRBJ1-5 | . | TRBV7-9 | TGTGCCAGCAGCTCCTGGGAGAATCAGCCCCAGCATTTT | CASSSWENQPQHF
. | TRBJ2-7 | TRBD2 | TRBV7-9 | TGTGCCAGCAGCTCCGGTCGGGGGGTGTACGAGCAGTACTTC | CASSSGRGVYEQYF
few | TRBJ1-2 | TRBD1 | TRBV4-2 | TGTGCCAGCAGCCAAGAGGGACAGGCGGCTGGCTACACCTTC | CASSQEGQAAGYTF
. | TRBJ1-2 | . | TRBV7-9 | TGTGCCAGCAGAAAAAACGAGCGCCGAGCTAACTATGGCTACACCTTC | CASRKNERRANYGYTF
few | TRBJ2-6 | TRBD1 | TRBV6-1 | TGTGCCACAAGGGGGCTTGGGGCCAACGTCCTGACTTTC | CATRGLGANVLTF
. | TRBJ1-2 | . | TRBV6-4 | TGTGCCAGCAGTTCAGGGGTAAACTATGGCTACACCTTC | CASSSGVNYGYTF
many | TRBJ2-1 | TRBD1 | TRBV24-1 | TGTGCCACCAGTGATTTGAATGCGACAGGGCATTACAATGAGCAGTTCTTC | CATSDLNATGHYNEQFF
few | TRBJ2-1 | TRBD1 | TRBV2 | TGTGCCACCACCCCTGGACAGGGGATGAGGAATGAGCAGTTCTTC | CATTPGQGMRNEQFF
. | TRBJ2-5 | . | TRBV7-2 | TGTGCCAGCAGCTTAGCGGGGGTGTCCCAGTACTTC | CASSLAGVSQYF
few | TRBJ2-7 | TRBD1 | TRBV30 | TGTGCCTGGGACAGGGGATCCTACGAGCAGTACTTC | CAWDRGSYEQYF
few | TRBJ2-7 | . | TRBV14 | TGTGCCAGCAGCCAGCTCGGGGTTTACGAGCAGTACTTC | CASSQLGVYEQYF
. | TRBJ1-6 | . | TRBV5-1 | TGCGCCAGCAGCCTTGACAGGCTGAGCTCCTATAATTCACCCCTCCACTTT | CASSLDRLSSYNSPLHF
few | TRBJ2-6 | . | TRBV25-1 | TGTGCCAGCAGCGCCTACGACAGTCCAGATTACAACGTCCTGACTTTC | CASSAYDSPDYNVLTF
few | TRBJ2-7 | . | TRBV10-3 | TGTGCCATCAGTGCGACAGCTGGAATTCACTACGAGCAGTACTTC | CAISATAGIHYEQYF
few | TRBJ1-1 | . | TRBV11-1 | TGTGCCAGCAGCTTACTTTTCACTAACACTGAAGCTTTCTTT | CASSLLFTNTEAFF
few | TRBJ2-7 | . | TRBV7-9 | TGTGCCAGCAGCCAGGTGGGGAACGAGCAGTACTTC | CASSQVGNEQYF
many | TRBJ2-7 | . | TRBV6-6 | TGTGCCAGCGGACACGGCGGGGATGAGGAGCAGTACTTC | CASGHGGDEEQYF
. | TRBJ2-3 | TRBD1 | TRBV5-6 | TGTGCCAGCAGCTTGAAGGGGGCCCCTAGCACAGATACGCAGTATTTT | CASSLKGAPSTDTQYF
. | TRBJ2-1 | . | TRBV27 | TGTGCCAGCAGTACCGGGGGTGGTGAGCAGTTCTTC | CASSTGGGEQFF
. | TRBJ1-1 | . | TRBV7-9 | TGTGCCAGCAGCTTGCCAGAACGGAACACTGAAGCTTTCTTT | CASSLPERNTEAFF
. | TRBJ2-2 | TRBD2 | TRBV6-1 | TGTGCCACTGGGGCGGGAGGGCCGGTTGGGGAGCTGTTTTTT | CATGAGGPVGELFF
few | TRBJ2-3 | . | TRBV7-9 | TGTGCCAGCAGCGCCGTTGTGACAGATACGCAGTATTTT | CASSAVVTDTQYF
. | TRBJ2-7 | TRBD2 | TRBV6-1 | TGTGCCAGCTTCGCCTACAGACTAGCGGGTTCCTCCTACGAGCAGTACTTC | CASFAYRLAGSSYEQYF
. | TRBJ2-1 | . | TRBV27 | TGTGCCAGCAGTTTATCGCCCGAGATTCAGTTCTTC | CASSLSPEIQFF
many | TRBJ2-1 | . | TRBV12-3/TRBV12-4 | TGTGCCAGCAGTGGAGAGGGACCGTTCAATGAGCAGTTCTTC | CASSGEGPFNEQFF
few | TRBJ1-5 | . | TRBV4-3 | TGCGCCAGCAGCCAGCACGGCAATCAGCCCCAGCATTTT | CASSQHGNQPQHF
few | TRBJ2-7 | . | TRBV7-9 | TGTGCCAGCAGCTTTTCCGACTCGATCTACGAGCAGTACTTC | CASSFSDSIYEQYF
many | TRBJ2-7 | TRBD2 | TRBV29-1 | TGCAGCGTTGATTCTAGCGGGGGCGTTGAGCAGTACTTC | CSVDSSGGVEQYF
many | TRBJ2-1 | . | TRBV6-2/TRBV6-3 | TGTGCCAGCAGTCCCGGCGGCCTCTCCTACAATGAGCAGTTCTTC | CASSPGGLSYNEQFF
few | TRBJ2-2 | TRBD2 | TRBV14 | TGTGCCAGCAGCCAAGAGGACCGGACTAGCGGGAAGTTCTTACCCGGGGAGCTGTTTTTT | CASSQEDRTSGKFLPGELFF
. | TRBJ1-5 | . | TRBV7-2 | TGTGCCAGCAGTACAGGGCCTGGGCAGCCCCAGCATTTT | CASSTGPGQPQHF